Given below is one TCR beta chain in context. The antigen remains unidentified. The record originates from a study of CD8+CD57+ T cells in acquired aplastic anemia. Turning to the study itself: Quantities of DNA derived from sorted CD4+ and CD8+ cells averaged roughly 3 ug. Whole-study findings and limits: Nearly 30 was the count of CD8+ CDR3 sequences that patients shared with controls.

The study profiled TCR beta VDJ and CDR3 using genomic DNA as template. TCRdb independently ran MiXCR on the reads; one entry per CDR3 protein. The table shows about 180,000 distinct CDR3 sequences, with about half occurring only once. V was shortened by 1 base and J by 6 bases, with 10 bases between the two germline ends. CDR1 is GTSNPN and CDR2 is SVGIG in the germline V gene (reference sequence). This CDR3 is 14 amino acids long. Selection for sequencing was limited to patients who had shown CD8+CD57+ cell expansion by flow cytometry. In all patients, the disease was severe acquired aplastic anemia. At the time of blood sampling, patients had not yet received any therapy.

Source material: sorted CD4+, CD8+, or CD8+CD57+ T cells (not recorded which) from PBMCs. This clonotype originated in a human donor with aplastic anemia. The genes are TRBV30 and TRBJ1-6; TRBD1 is a possible D gene (6 bases). The CDR3 sequence is CAWSEGGGNSPLHF. The CDR3 DNA sequence: TGTGCCTGGAGTGAGGGGGGGGGTAATTCACCCCTCCACTTT.